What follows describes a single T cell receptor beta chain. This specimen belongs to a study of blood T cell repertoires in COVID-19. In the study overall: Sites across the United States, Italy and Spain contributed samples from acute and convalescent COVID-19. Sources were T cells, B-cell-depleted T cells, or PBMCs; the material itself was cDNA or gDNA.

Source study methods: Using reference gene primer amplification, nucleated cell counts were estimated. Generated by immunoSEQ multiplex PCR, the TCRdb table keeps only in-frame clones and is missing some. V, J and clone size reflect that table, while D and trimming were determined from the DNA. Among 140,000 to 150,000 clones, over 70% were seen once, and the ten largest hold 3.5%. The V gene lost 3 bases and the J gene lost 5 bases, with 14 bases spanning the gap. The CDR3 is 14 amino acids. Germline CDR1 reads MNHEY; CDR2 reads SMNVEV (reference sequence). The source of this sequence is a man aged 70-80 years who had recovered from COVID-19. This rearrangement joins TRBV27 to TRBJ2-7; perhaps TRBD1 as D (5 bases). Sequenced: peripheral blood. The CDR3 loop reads CASSFDRTINEQYF. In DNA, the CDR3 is TGTGCCAGCAGTTTCGACAGAACTATCAACGAGCAGTACTTC.